The sequence of this TCR beta chain was determined in a study of identical twins. Whole-study findings and limits: Models underestimated out-of-frame TCR alpha sharing in monozygotic twins. Beta clonotypes that were abundant in cord blood contained fewer insertions, a pattern absent from memory repertoires.

This clonotype was found many times. Its matching antigen is unknown. The CDR3 runs 16 residues. All of the donors were Caucasians in good health. One entry per CDR3 protein results from TCRdb running MiXCR on the 5' RACE reads. The sample records fewer than 350,000 distinct CDR3 sequences, more than 6.5% being singletons. These data were also filed under a second study, of yellow fever vaccine responses in identical twins. That study adds: Twins' vaccine T cell responses were reported to seem partly convergent and partly personalized.

The origin of this receptor is a woman between 18 and 29 years old in good health. The chain carries TRBV12-1 and TRBJ2-2. TRBV12-1 is a known pseudogene. Sample: memory (CD45RO+) T cells sorted from blood. CDR3 amino acids: CASSFRGGENTGELFF. In nucleotides, the CDR3 is TGTGCCAGCAGCTTTCGAGGCGGTGAGAACACCGGGGAGCTGTTTTTT.